This TCR beta chain was sequenced in a study of cytomegalovirus exposure and HLA in healthy donors. A multiplex PCR was run with 60 Vbeta primers and 13 Jbeta primers. The protocol was immunoSEQ multiplex PCR, while the TCRdb copy is restricted to in-frame clones and leaves out a portion. The repertoire holds about 37,000 clones, with 74% as singletons. This CDR3 has 14 amino acids. Germline V gives CDR1 SGHAT, CDR2 FQNNGV. V lost 4 bases and J lost 2; bases outside the gene matches: 3. The chain employs TRBV11-2 and TRBJ2-5, with TRBD2 matching over 8 bases. What was sequenced was PBMCs. The clonotype comes from a man younger than 45 in good health and CMV-seronegative. The CDR3 sequence is CASSSGLGQETQYF. The DNA of the CDR3 is TGTGCCAGCAGCTCGGGACTAGGGCAAGAGACCCAGTACTTC.